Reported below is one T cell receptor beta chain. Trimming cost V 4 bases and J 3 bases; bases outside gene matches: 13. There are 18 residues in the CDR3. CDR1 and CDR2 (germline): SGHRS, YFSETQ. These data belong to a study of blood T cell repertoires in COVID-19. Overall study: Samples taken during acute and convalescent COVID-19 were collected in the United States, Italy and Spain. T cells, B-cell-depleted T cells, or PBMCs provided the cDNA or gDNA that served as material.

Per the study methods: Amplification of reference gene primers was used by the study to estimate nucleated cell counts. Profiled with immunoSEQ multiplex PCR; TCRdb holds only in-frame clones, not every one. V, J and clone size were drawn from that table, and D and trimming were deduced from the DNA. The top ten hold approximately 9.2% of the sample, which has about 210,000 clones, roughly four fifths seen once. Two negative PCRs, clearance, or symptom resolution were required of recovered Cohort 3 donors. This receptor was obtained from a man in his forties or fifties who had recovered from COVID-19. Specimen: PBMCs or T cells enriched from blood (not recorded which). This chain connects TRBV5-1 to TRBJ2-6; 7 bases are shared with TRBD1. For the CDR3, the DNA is TGCGCCAGCAGCCCGAACAGGGGTGGCCTGGGTGGGGCCAACGTCCTGACTTTC. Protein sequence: CASSPNRGGLGGANVLTF.